Below, one T cell receptor beta chain is given with its context. This entry belongs to a study of CD8 T cells in Susac syndrome. The authors reverse transcribed roughly 0.5 to 1 ug RNA with random hexamers. Coverage of TCR beta CDR3 amplification by immunoSEQ multiplex PCR extended to 54 Vbeta and 13 Jbeta. TCRdb called the immunoSEQ multiplex PCR reads again in MiXCR, with one record for every CDR3 protein. The profile shows 71,000 or so distinct CDR3 sequences, nearly 96% of them singletons. CD8+ and CD4+ T cells circulating in blood were sequenced for TCR beta. Isolation of CD8+ and CD4+ T cells was performed negatively, whereas enrichment of TEMRA cells was done by FACS. Sequencing used CD4+ T cells from PBMCs. The sequence was collected from a human donor with multiple sclerosis.

CDR3 sequence: CASTFTDTQYF. In nucleotides, the CDR3 is TGTGCCAGCACCTTTACAGATACGCAGTATTTT. The rearrangement uses TRBV7-9 and TRBJ2-3; no reliable D call. The CDR3 is 11 amino acids. V shed 7 bases and J shed 3 bases, with 5 bases lying between them. Germline V gives CDR1 SEHNR, CDR2 FQNEAQ (reference sequence).